The TCR beta chain under discussion was sequenced for a study of radiation and T cells in renal cell carcinoma. Study-wide context: Nephrectomy followed 15 Gy stereotactic body radiation by 4 weeks. Study results and caveats: Top tumor clonotypes rose in blood 2 weeks post-radiation, then contracted.

Time point in this sample: baseline pretreatment blood. Treatment indicated: 15 Gy SBRT to primary tumor, nephrectomy 4 weeks later. Blood was sampled at baseline, 2 weeks and 4 weeks after SBRT. The patient's renal cell carcinoma had clear cell pathology. The CDR3 loop spans 14 amino acids. The germline V gene has CDR1 SQVTM and CDR2 ANQGSEA. V shed 7 bases and J 4 bases; nucleotides not matched to a gene: 11. A remark on this clone: What it binds is unknown.

Data came from immunoSEQ multiplex PCR; TCRdb stores just in-frame clones and leaves some out. The sample yields over 85,000 clones, 82% seen once. The specimen was blood, collected from a patient whose treatment included radiotherapy and nephrectomy. The sequence was obtained from a man in his fifties or sixties with renal cell carcinoma. The genes are TRBV29-1 and TRBJ1-1; 8 bases map to TRBD1. The CDR3 region has the DNA TGCAGCGGAAGGACAGGGCCGGGAGGCACTGAAGCTTTCTTT. This translates into CSGRTGPGGTEAFF.